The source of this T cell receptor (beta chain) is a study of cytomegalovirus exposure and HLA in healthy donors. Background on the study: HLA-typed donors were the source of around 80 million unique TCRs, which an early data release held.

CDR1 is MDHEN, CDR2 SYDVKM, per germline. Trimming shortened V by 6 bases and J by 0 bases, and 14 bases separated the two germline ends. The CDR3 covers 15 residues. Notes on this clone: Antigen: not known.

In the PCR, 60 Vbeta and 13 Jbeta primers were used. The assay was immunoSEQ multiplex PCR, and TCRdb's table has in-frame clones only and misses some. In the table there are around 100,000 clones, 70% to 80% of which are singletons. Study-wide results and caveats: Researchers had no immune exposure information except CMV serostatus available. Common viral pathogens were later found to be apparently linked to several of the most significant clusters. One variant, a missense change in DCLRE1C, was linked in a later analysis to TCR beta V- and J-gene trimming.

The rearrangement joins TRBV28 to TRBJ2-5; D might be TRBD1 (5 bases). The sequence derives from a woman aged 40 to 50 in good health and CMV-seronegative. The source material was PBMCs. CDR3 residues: CASSPHRTYQETQYF. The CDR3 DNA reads TGTGCCAGCAGCCCGCACAGGACCTACCAAGAGACCCAGTACTTC.